The present T cell receptor beta chain was sequenced within a study of OX40 agonist ivuxolimab in advanced cancers. Study-wide context: Patients undergoing dose escalation presented with hepatocellular carcinoma, melanoma, renal cell or head and neck cancer. Earlier anti-PD-1, anti-PD-L1 or anti-CTLA-4 therapy was permitted; about 44% had received some.

Points on this clone: Its target is unknown.

Here immunoSEQ multiplex PCR was the method, and the copy in TCRdb shows in-frame clones only, minus some. The profile shows about 70,000 clones, 86% of them singletons. Points from the study as a whole: With doses of 0.1 to 3.0 mg/kg, CD4+ and CD8+ blood T cells had undergone clonal expansion by week 6.

The sampling schedule covered blood at baseline, cycle 4 day 1, and cycle 7 day 1. This CDR3 region has 14 residues. Looked up from germline, CDR1 is MRHNA and CDR2 is SNTAGT. The V end lost 1 base, the J end lost 4 bases, and 9 bases lay between the germline ends. The sequence was obtained from an adult with an advanced solid tumor such as melanoma, head and neck, liver or kidney cancer. V and J are TRBV6-4 and TRBJ2-3; D gene ambiguous. The material was CD4+ or CD8+ T cells sorted from blood, obtained in a trial of the OX40 agonist ivuxolimab. The CDR3 DNA reads TGTGCCAGCAGTGACTTAGGACCGTCAGATACGCAGTATTTT. It specifies CASSDLGPSDTQYF.